Listed here are 17 T cell receptor beta chains from one sample, sequenced in a study of blood T cell repertoires in COVID-19. TCRdb's copy holds only in-frame clones and misses some; the assay was immunoSEQ multiplex PCR. Here the sample spans roughly 380,000 clones, more than 70% being singletons. The sequenced sample was peripheral blood. These TCRs come from a woman aged 55 to 70 with COVID-19, enrolled during active disease.

The chain combines TRBV6-5 with TRBJ2-3, with unresolved D. V was trimmed by 0 bases and J by 2 bases, leaving 12 bases between them. This CDR3 comprises 16 residues. Germline lookup yields CDR1 MNHEY and CDR2 SVGAGI. The CDR3 nucleotides are TGTGCCAGCAGTTACTCGATAGTGTACTCCACAGATACGCAGTATTTT. It translates to CASSYSIVYSTDTQYF.

V and J are TRBV19 and TRBJ2-3; D is perhaps TRBD2 (5 bases). V lost 9 bases, J lost 1 base, and 8 bases lay in between. Germline loops: CDR1 LNHDA, CDR2 SQIVND (reference sequence). CDR3 length equals 12 residues. The CDR3 DNA is TGTGCCAGCAACGGGGGCACAGATACGCAGTATTTT. Its protein is CASNGGTDTQYF.

The V gene is TRBV10-2, the J gene TRBJ1-2, with D possibly being TRBD1 (6 bases). The CDR3 loop spans 14 amino acids. Trimming pared 10 bases from V and 8 bases from J, leaving 23 bases between. Germline assignment: CDR1 WSHSY and CDR2 SAAADI. The CDR3 nucleotides are TGCGCCACCGGGGAAACAGGGTTGCCCGGGGGCTACACCTTC. It specifies CATGETGLPGGYTF.

The chain links TRBV28 to TRBJ1-2; D possibly corresponds to TRBD1 (5 bases). This CDR3 region has 15 residues. The germline CDR1 and CDR2 sequences are MDHEN and SYDVKM. The V end was cut by 5 bases, the J end by 4 bases, with 17 bases between. The CDR3 spells CASSPGRGMGYGYTF. The CDR3 DNA reads TGTGCCAGCAGTCCGGGGAGGGGCATGGGCTATGGCTACACCTTC.

V and J are TRBV6-6 and TRBJ1-2, with 7 bases matching TRBD1. The J segment lost 4 bases and the V segment lost 2 bases, leaving 7 bases of the junction unmatched. The CDR3 sequence is 15 residues long. The V gene's germline CDR1 is MNHNY and CDR2 SVGAGI (reference sequence). CDR3 amino acids: CASSYPPGQSYGYTF. Here the CDR3 DNA reads TGTGCCAGCAGTTACCCTCCGGGACAGAGCTATGGCTACACCTTC.

The chain is built from TRBV4-2 and TRBJ2-2; D is unclear. With 3 bases removed from V and 6 bases from J, the gap between germline ends came to 11 bases. The CDR3 runs 14 residues. The germline V gene has CDR1 LGHNA and CDR2 YNFKEQ. The CDR3: CASSQQTPPGELFF. The CDR3 DNA reads as TGTGCCAGCAGCCAGCAGACTCCCCCCGGGGAGCTGTTTTTT.

The rearrangement links TRBV9 to TRBJ1-1; D call uncertain. The length of the CDR3 is 15 residues. Germline CDR1 and CDR2: SGDLS and YYNGEE. V was cut by 0 bases and J by 2 bases, with 11 bases left in between. The CDR3 spells CASSVVGNSNTEAFF. The CDR3 DNA follows: TGTGCCAGCAGCGTAGTGGGCAACTCTAACACTGAAGCTTTCTTT.

The chain carries TRBV5-1 and TRBJ2-5; the match to TRBD2 covers 12 bases. The CDR3 loop spans 16 amino acids. Losses at the gene ends were 6 bases for V and 1 base for J; bases not matched to a gene: 7. The germline gives CDR1 SGHRS, CDR2 YFSETQ. Written as DNA, the CDR3 is TGCGCCAGCACCTGGACTAGCGGGGTTCTCCAAGAGACCCAGTACTTC. It codes for CASTWTSGVLQETQYF.

The chain is built from TRBV28 and TRBJ2-7, with D unclear. V lost 3 bases, J lost 2 bases, and 11 bases lay in between. Germline V CDR1 and CDR2: MDHEN, SYDVKM. The CDR3 has 14 residues. The CDR3 here is CASSFWYSTYEQYF. For the CDR3, the DNA is TGTGCCAGCAGTTTTTGGTACAGCACCTACGAGCAGTACTTC. The entire variable domain, with the rest obtained from reference TRBV28 and TRBJ2-7, is as follows: DVKVTQSSRYLVKRTGEKVFLECVQDMDHENMFWYRQDPGLGLRLIYFSYDVKMKEKGDIPEGYSVSREKKERFSLILESASTNQTSMYLCASSFWYSTYEQYFGPGTRLTVT.

DNA of the CDR3: TGTGCCAGCAGCCGCTCGAACCGGGGGGCGAACACTGAAGCTTTCTTT. Protein sequence: CASSRSNRGANTEAFF. The gene calls are TRBV6-6 and TRBJ1-1; D is perhaps TRBD1 (6 bases). Germline-derived CDR1 and CDR2 are MNHNY and SVGAGI (reference sequence). Trimming stripped 6 bases from V and 1 base from J, with 18 bases between. The CDR3 spans 16 residues.

The chain uses TRBV18 and TRBJ1-3; D call uncertain. The CDR3 extends over 16 amino acids. V was cut by 3 bases and J by 0 bases, with 12 bases left in between. The germline CDR1 and CDR2 sequences are KGHSH and LQKENI. CDR3 sequence: CASSPTGGLSGNTIYF. CDR3 coding DNA: TGTGCCAGCTCACCCACTGGCGGGCTCTCTGGAAACACCATATATTTT.

This sequence joins TRBV9 and TRBJ1-4; 7 positions agree with TRBD1. The junction had 11 bases not matched to a gene; V was cut back by 4 bases and J by 8 bases. The CDR3 extends over 15 amino acids. CDR1 and CDR2 (germline): SGDLS, YYNGEE. The CDR3 loop reads CASSPPQGGGEKLFF. The CDR3 bases are TGTGCCAGCAGCCCCCCGCAAGGGGGCGGCGAAAAACTGTTTTTT.

The chain uses TRBV7-8 and TRBJ1-1; D call uncertain. Trimming stripped 1 base from V and 2 bases from J, with 5 bases between. This CDR3 is 13 amino acids long. Per germline, CDR1 SGHVS and CDR2 FQNEAQ. CDR3 nucleotide sequence: TGTGCCAGCAGCTTAGACCTAAACACTGAAGCTTTCTTT. Encoded protein: CASSLDLNTEAFF.

This chain uses TRBV19 with TRBJ2-3, with no clear D. Trimming cost V 1 base and J 3 bases, with 14 bases left between them. This CDR3 region has 16 residues. Germline-derived CDR1 and CDR2 are LNHDA and SQIVND (reference sequence). CDR3 in DNA: TGTGCCAGTAGTATAGGTACCGTCCGAGGAACAGATACGCAGTATTTT. Translating it yields CASSIGTVRGTDTQYF.

The chain uses TRBV19 and TRBJ1-5, with 9 bases lining up with TRBD1. Trimming removed 6 bases from V and 4 bases from J; junction bases left unmatched: 7. The germline V gene has CDR1 LNHDA and CDR2 SQIVND (reference sequence). This CDR3 is built from 15 residues. This chain's CDR3 is CASRPGTGTNQPQHF. The DNA of the CDR3 is TGTGCCAGTAGACCCGGGACAGGGACAAATCAGCCCCAGCATTTT.

This clone occurred once. The V call is TRBV19, the J call TRBJ1-5; possible D gene TRBD1, 5 bases. V shed 1 base and J shed 5 bases, with 15 bases lying between them. CDR1 is LNHDA and CDR2 is SQIVND in the germline V gene (reference sequence). The CDR3 covers 16 residues. This chain's CDR3 is CASSIAVAGIHQPQHF. The CDR3 DNA is TGTGCCAGTAGTATAGCAGTGGCAGGGATCCATCAGCCCCAGCATTTT.

The chain links TRBV28 to TRBJ1-5; a weak D match, TRBD1 (6 bases). Germline values: CDR1 MDHEN, CDR2 SYDVKM. V shed 6 bases and J shed 0 bases, with 9 bases lying between them. The CDR3 is made up of 14 amino acids. The CDR3 coding sequence is TGTGCCAGCAGAACAGGGCATAGCAATCAGCCCCAGCATTTT. Protein: CASRTGHSNQPQHF.